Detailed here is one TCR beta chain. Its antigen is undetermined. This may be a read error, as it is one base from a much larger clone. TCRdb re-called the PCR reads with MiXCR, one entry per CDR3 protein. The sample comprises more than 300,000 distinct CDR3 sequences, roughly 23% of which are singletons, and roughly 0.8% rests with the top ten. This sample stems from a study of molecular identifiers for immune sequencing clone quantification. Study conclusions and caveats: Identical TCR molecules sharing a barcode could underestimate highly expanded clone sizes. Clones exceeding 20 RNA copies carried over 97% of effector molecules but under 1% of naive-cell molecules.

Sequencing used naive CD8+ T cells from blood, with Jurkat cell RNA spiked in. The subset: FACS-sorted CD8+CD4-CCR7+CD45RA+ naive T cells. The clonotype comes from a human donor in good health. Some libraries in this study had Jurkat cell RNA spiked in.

This CDR3 is CSAGDLGAPDTQYF. The DNA of the CDR3 is TGCAGTGCTGGAGATCTCGGGGCCCCAGATACGCAGTATTTT. The chain links TRBV20-1 to TRBJ2-3; D tentatively fits TRBD1 or TRBD2 (5 bases each). Per the germline V gene, CDR1 is DFQATT and CDR2 is SNEGSKA (reference sequence). The CDR3 is 14 amino acids.